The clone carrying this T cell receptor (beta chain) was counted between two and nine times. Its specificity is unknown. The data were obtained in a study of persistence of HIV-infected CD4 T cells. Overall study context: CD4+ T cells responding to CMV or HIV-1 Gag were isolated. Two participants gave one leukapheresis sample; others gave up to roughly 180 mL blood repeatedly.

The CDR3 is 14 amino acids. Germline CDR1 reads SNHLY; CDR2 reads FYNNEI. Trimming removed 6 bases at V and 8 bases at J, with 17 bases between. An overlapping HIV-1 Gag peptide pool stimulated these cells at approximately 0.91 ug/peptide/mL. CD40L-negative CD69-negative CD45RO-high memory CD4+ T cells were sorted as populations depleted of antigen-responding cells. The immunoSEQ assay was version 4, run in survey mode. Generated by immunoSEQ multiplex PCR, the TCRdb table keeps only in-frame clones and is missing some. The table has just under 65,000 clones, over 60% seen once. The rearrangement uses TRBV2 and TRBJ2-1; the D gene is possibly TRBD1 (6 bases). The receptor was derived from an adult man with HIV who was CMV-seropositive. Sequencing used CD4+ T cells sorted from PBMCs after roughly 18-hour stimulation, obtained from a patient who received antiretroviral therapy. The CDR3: CASRWTAQVDEQFF. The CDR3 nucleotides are TGTGCCAGCAGATGGACAGCCCAAGTGGATGAGCAGTTCTTC.